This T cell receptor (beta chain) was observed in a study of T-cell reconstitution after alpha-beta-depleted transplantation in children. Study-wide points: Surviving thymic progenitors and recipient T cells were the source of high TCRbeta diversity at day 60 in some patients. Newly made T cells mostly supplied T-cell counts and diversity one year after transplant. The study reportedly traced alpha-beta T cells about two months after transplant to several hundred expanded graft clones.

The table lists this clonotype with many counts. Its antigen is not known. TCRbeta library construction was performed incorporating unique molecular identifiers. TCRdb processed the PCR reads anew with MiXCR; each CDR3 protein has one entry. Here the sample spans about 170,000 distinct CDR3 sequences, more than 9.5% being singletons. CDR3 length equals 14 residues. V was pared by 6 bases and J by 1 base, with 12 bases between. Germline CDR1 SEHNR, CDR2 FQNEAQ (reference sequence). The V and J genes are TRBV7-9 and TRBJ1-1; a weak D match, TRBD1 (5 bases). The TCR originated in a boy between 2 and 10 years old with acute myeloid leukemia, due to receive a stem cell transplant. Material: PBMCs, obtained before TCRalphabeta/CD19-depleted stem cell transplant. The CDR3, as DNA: TGTGCCAGCAGACCGATCCAGGGGAACACTGAAGCTTTCTTT. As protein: CASRPIQGNTEAFF.